The source of this T cell receptor beta chain is a study of blood T cell repertoires in COVID-19. Study information: The cDNA or gDNA used as material had been derived from T cells, B-cell-depleted T cells, or PBMCs.

CDR3 length: 15 amino acids. V lost 0 bases to trimming and J lost 2 bases, with 9 bases between them. Germline-derived CDR1 and CDR2 are MNHNY and SVGAGI (reference sequence). As processed by the authors: How many nucleated cells were present was estimated from reference gene primer amplification. Generated by immunoSEQ multiplex PCR, the TCRdb table keeps only in-frame clones and is missing some. V and J calls and clone size follow that table, whereas D and trimming were derived from the DNA. The data contain under 250,000 clones, approximately 85% of them singletons. Patients in Seattle were enrolled during active infection, then followed longitudinally.

The TCR was taken from a woman aged 80 or older with COVID-19, enrolled during active disease. The chain uses TRBV6-6 and TRBJ2-3; D is possibly TRBD2 (6 bases). The source material was peripheral blood. CDR3 nucleotide sequence: TGTGCCAGCAGTTACTCGGGAGGATACACAGATACGCAGTATTTT. Translated, it gives CASSYSGGYTDTQYF.